This T cell receptor (beta chain) is from a study of immune aging and cytomegalovirus after organ transplant. V was clipped by 1 base and J by 0 bases; unmatched bases: 5. This CDR3 comprises 16 residues. CDR1 LNHNV and CDR2 YYDKDF come from the germline V gene (reference sequence). The time point was: five sample-tagged time points from pre-transplant (day -1) to day 368 post-transplant, pooled. A microwell BD Rhapsody targeted mRNA and AbSeq workflow captured the cells and built the libraries. TCRdb re-analysed the single-cell sequencing reads in MiXCR, keeping a single row per CDR3 protein. Of 20,000 to 25,000 distinct CDR3 sequences in the sample, about a third were seen once. In its sample, this clonotype was seen a few times. Its antigen is not known.

The rearrangement links TRBV15 to TRBJ1-1, with 7 positions matching TRBD1. The material sequenced was CMV peptide-activated CD4+ and CD8+ T cells sorted from blood, taken at five time points, pooled. Specified subset: sorted CD8+CD137+ and CD4+CD154+ T cells after about 12 h CMV IE-1 peptide stimulation. This TCR derives from a female donor who had a heart transplant and CMV viremia. DNA for the CDR3: TGTGCCACCAGCAGAGGACAGGGAAGGATGAACACTGAAGCTTTCTTT. Encoded protein: CATSRGQGRMNTEAFF.